These 16 T cell receptor beta chains share one sample of origin, sequenced in a study of patients and donors after allogeneic stem cell transplantation. TCRdb fed the RT-PCR reads into MiXCR, producing one record per CDR3 protein. This table has 20,000 or so distinct CDR3 sequences, about 5% appearing once. The specimen sequenced was blood, either unsorted or a sorted T cell fraction (not recorded which). These receptors all stem from a human donor who was either an allogeneic HSCT recipient or a stem cell or donor lymphocyte infusion donor (not recorded which). It is not recorded whose cells these are; they may come from a transplant donor.

This clonotype was picked up many times. The J gene is TRBJ1-1, the V gene TRBV5-6; 9 bases agree with TRBD1. CDR3 size: 14 residues. V trimming: 4 bases; J trimming: 8 bases; junction bases outside the gene matches: 9. From germline, CDR1 is SGHDT and CDR2 YYEEEE. The DNA of the CDR3 is TGTGCCAGCAGCACGACCACAGGGGGCGGCGAAGCTTTCTTT. Encoded protein: CASSTTTGGGEAFF.

Concerning this clonotype: This may stem from a read error, because a much larger clone lies one nucleotide away. This chain links TRBV28 with TRBJ1-2; 8 nucleotides agree with TRBD1. V gave up 2 bases and J gave up 8 bases; unmatched junction bases: 13. The CDR3 covers 16 residues. Germline V gives CDR1 MDHEN, CDR2 SYDVKM. CDR3 in DNA: TGTGCCAGCAGTTTACTATTCGAGCAGGGGGCAAACGGCTACACCTTC. It is translated as CASSLLFEQGANGYTF.

This clonotype is termed medium-sized. The V gene is TRBV7-8, the J gene TRBJ2-3, with unresolved D. From germline, CDR1 is SGHVS and CDR2 FQNEAQ. With 1 base removed from V and 5 bases from J, the gap between germline ends came to 7 bases. The CDR3 sequence is 13 residues long. The CDR3 DNA reads TGTGCCAGCAGCTTAGAAGTCAGAGATACGCAGTATTTT. Translation: CASSLEVRDTQYF.

This clonotype was recorded many times. This chain connects TRBV28 to TRBJ2-7; TRBD1 matches 7 bases. J gave up 3 bases and V 4 bases, and 9 bases lay outside the gene matches. The CDR3 is 15 amino acids. From germline, CDR1 is MDHEN and CDR2 SYDVKM. The DNA for the CDR3 is TGTGCCAGCAGTTCATTGGACAGGCGAAACTACGAGCAGTACTTC. Protein product: CASSSLDRRNYEQYF.

At least ten counts were recorded for this clonotype. J is TRBJ2-7 and V is TRBV3-1, with a weak D call TRBD2 (6 bases). Trimming shortened V by 4 bases and J by 0 bases, and 10 bases separated the two germline ends. CDR3 length equals 14 residues. Germline CDR1 LGHDT, CDR2 YNNKEL (reference sequence). The CDR3 region is CASSPSRDSYEQYF. CDR3 coding DNA: TGTGCCAGCAGCCCTTCGCGGGACTCCTACGAGCAGTACTTC.

This chain joins TRBV6-2 or TRBV6-3 and TRBJ1-5; D remains ambiguous. This CDR3 is 16 amino acids long. The V and J ends lost 0 bases and 2 bases respectively, with 11 bases between them. The V gene's germline CDR1 is MNHEY and CDR2 SVGEGT. CDR3 sequence: CASSYSIGFGNQPQHF. CDR3 DNA sequence: TGTGCCAGCAGTTACTCGATAGGGTTCGGCAATCAGCCCCAGCATTTT.

This clonotype is medium-sized (0.01 to 0.1%). CDR3 loop: CSVEGGPGITDTQYF. The CDR3 region has the DNA TGCAGCGTTGAAGGTGGGCCAGGGATAACAGATACGCAGTATTTT. This sequence joins TRBV29-1 and TRBJ2-3; TRBD1 is a possible D gene (5 bases). Germline V gene data show CDR1 as SQVTM and CDR2 as ANQGSEA. Trimming cost V 1 base and J 3 bases, with 14 bases left between them. The CDR3 runs 15 residues.

This clonotype was picked up many times. The chain combines TRBV2 with TRBJ2-7; D might be TRBD2 (5 bases). Germline lookup yields CDR1 SNHLY and CDR2 FYNNEI. CDR3 length equals 15 residues. Trimming left V 6 bases short and J 0 bases short, with 15 bases between. The CDR3 DNA sequence: TGTGCCAGCAGCCCCCAAAAGGGAGTCTCCTACGAGCAGTACTTC. Protein product: CASSPQKGVSYEQYF.

This sequence joins TRBV6-5 and TRBJ1-2, with D perhaps matching TRBD1 (5 bases). The CDR3 spans 15 residues. The V end was cut by 2 bases, the J end by 3 bases, with 13 bases between. The germline V gene encodes CDR1 MNHEY and CDR2 SVGAGI. As DNA, the CDR3 is TGTGCCAGCAGTTACCCCCGGGGGAGGGACTATGGCTACACCTTC. Translation: CASSYPRGRDYGYTF.

With regard to this clonotype: One base away lies a much larger clone, so this may be a sequencing read error. The genes are TRBV7-9 and TRBJ1-4; 7 bases fit TRBD1. CDR3 length: 13 residues. Looked up from germline, CDR1 is SEHNR and CDR2 is FQNEAQ (reference sequence). This CDR3 reads CTSRLGQAEKLFF. CDR3 DNA: TGTACCAGCAGACTTGGACAGGCCGAAAAACTGTTTTTT.

This clonotype was recorded many times. A junction boundary mismatches the germline segment, possibly from a read error. This chain connects TRBV5-4 to TRBJ1-2, with 7 bases that match TRBD1. The CDR3 is made up of 15 amino acids. CDR1 and CDR2 (germline): SGHNT, YYREEE (reference sequence). CDR3 coding DNA: TGTGCCAGCAGCTCCCAGACAGGGAGTAACTCTGGCTACACCTTC. This gives the protein CASSSQTGSNSGYTF. Based on the CDR3 plus reference TRBV5-4 and TRBJ1-2, the full variable domain is ETGVTQSPTHLIKTRGQQVTLRCSSQSGHNTVSWYQQALGQGPQFIFQYYREEENGRGNFPPRFSGLQFPNYSSELNVNALELDDSALYLCASSSQTGSNSGYTFGSGTRLTVV.

This clonotype rates as medium-sized. This chain links TRBV9 with TRBJ1-1; D gene unclear. The CDR3 consists of 15 residues. The germline V gene has CDR1 SGDLS and CDR2 YYNGEE. With 0 bases removed from V and 2 bases from J, the gap between germline ends came to 11 bases. Here the CDR3 reads CASSVGSLLNTEAFF. CDR3 nucleotide sequence: TGTGCCAGCAGCGTAGGCTCGCTCTTAAACACTGAAGCTTTCTTT.

Judged by abundance, this clonotype is medium-sized. The chain joins TRBV20-1 to TRBJ1-6; D possibly corresponds to TRBD1 (5 bases). The CDR3 is 12 amino acids. Germline CDR1 reads DFQATT; CDR2 reads SNEGSKA (reference sequence). CDR3 in DNA: TGCGGTCAGGGTTTAGTGAATTCACCCCTCCACTTT. It translates to CGQGLVNSPLHF.

This clonotype was observed a handful of times. This chain uses TRBV2 with TRBJ2-5, with D unclear. Germline V gene data show CDR1 as SNHLY and CDR2 as FYNNEI. Trimming shortened V by 6 bases and J by 5 bases, and 7 bases separated the two germline ends. This CDR3 has 11 amino acids. CDR3 sequence (DNA): TGTGCCAGCAGACACGAGGAGACCCAGTACTTC. It yields the protein CASRHEETQYF.

This clonotype occurred many times. J is TRBJ1-5 and V is TRBV7-9; tentative D call: TRBD1 (5 bases). The CDR3 has 13 amino acids. V was trimmed by 4 bases and J by 6 bases, leaving 10 bases between them. Germline V gene sequence: CDR1 SEHNR, CDR2 FQNEAQ (reference sequence). CDR3 sequence reads: CASSWGEVQPQHF. CDR3 DNA: TGTGCCAGCAGCTGGGGGGAAGTTCAGCCCCAGCATTTT.

Comment on this clonotype: This sequence may be a read error, since a much larger clone differs from it by one base. It is unclear where the CDR3 begins or ends on the DNA, so no DNA is shown, and the CDR3 is as TCRdb lists it. The rearrangement uses TRBV20-1 and TRBJ1-3; TRBD1 is taken as the D call from the table, unchecked against the DNA. The CDR3 has 13 residues if both end residues are counted. Germline loops: CDR1 DFQATT, CDR2 SNEGSKA (reference sequence). CDR3 loop: CSVGTGAGNTINF.